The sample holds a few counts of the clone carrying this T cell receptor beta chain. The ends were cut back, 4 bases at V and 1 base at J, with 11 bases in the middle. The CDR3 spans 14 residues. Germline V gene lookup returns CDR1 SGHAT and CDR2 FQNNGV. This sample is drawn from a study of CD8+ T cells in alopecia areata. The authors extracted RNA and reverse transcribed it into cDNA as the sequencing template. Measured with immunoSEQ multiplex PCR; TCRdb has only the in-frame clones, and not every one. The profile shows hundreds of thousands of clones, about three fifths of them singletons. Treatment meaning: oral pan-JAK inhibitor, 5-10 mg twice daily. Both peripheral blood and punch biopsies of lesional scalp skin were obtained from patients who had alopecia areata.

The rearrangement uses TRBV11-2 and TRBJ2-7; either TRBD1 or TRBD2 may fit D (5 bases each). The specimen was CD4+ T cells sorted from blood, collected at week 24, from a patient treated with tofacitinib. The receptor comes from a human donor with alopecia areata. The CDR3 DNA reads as TGTGCCAGCAGCTGGGGCCGGGGTTCCTACGAGCAGTACTTC. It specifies CASSWGRGSYEQYF.